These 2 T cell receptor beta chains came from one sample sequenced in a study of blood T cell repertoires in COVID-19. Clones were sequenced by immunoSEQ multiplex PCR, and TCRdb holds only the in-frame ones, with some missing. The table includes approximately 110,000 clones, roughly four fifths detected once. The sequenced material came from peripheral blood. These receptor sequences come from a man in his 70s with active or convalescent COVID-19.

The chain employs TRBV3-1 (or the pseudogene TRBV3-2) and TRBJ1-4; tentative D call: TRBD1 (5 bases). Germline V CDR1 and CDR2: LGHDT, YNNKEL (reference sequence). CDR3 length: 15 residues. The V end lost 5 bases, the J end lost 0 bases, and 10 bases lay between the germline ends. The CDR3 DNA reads TGTGCCAGCAGCTGGCAGGGAACAACTAATGAAAAACTGTTTTTT. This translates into CASSWQGTTNEKLFF.

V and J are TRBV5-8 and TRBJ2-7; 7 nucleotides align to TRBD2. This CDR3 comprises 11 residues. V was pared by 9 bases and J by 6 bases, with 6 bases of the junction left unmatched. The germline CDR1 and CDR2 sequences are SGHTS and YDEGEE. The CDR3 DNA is TGTGCCACCGACGGGGAGGGCGAGCAGTACTTC. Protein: CATDGEGEQYF.